The 6 T cell receptor beta chains in this list originate from one sample, sequenced in a study of CXCR3-negative and CXCR3-positive naive CD8 T cells. Study results and caveats: A higher hydrophobicity marked the TRB CDR3s of CXCR3-positive naive cells versus CXCR3-negative naive cells.

Their recognized antigens are unknown. UMI-labeled 5' RACE TRB cDNA libraries were prepared from the cells. TCRdb reprocessed the 5' RACE reads and reports one entry per CDR3 protein, with no DNA. The clone table shows 130,000 to 150,000 distinct CDR3 sequences, with the ten largest holding roughly 0.27%. The sample taken for sequencing was naive CXCR3+ CD8+ T cells from blood. Subset defined: CD45RO-CCR7+CD27+CD95- naive CD8+ T cells expressing CXCR3 (TNR3+). The source of these receptors is a human donor in good health. Some clones in this sample may be carry-over from other donors' samples.

V gene TRBV5-5 combines with J gene TRBJ2-7; TCRdb's D call of TRBD2 is untestable without DNA. There are 15 residues in the CDR3. From germline, CDR1 is SGHKS and CDR2 YYEKEE (reference sequence). This CDR3 reads CASSLAVQRGYEQYF.

The chain links TRBV19 to TRBJ1-1; TCRdb lists TRBD1, though no DNA is available to test this call. CDR3 length: 15 amino acids. Per the germline V gene, CDR1 is LNHDA and CDR2 is SQIVND (reference sequence). CDR3 in amino acids: CASSIAQGMNTEAFF.

This rearrangement joins TRBV20-1 to TRBJ1-5; no DNA is available, so the TRBD1 call from TCRdb remains unchecked. CDR3 length: 15 residues. Germline lookup yields CDR1 DFQATT and CDR2 SNEGSKA (reference sequence). The CDR3 spells CSARRSEGVGQPQHF.

This rearrangement joins TRBV11-2 to TRBJ1-1; TCRdb gives TRBD1 as the D gene, but with no DNA this cannot be confirmed. There are 16 residues in the CDR3. Germline V gene lookup returns CDR1 SGHAT and CDR2 FQNNGV. The CDR3 loop is CASSLDLTGGNTEAFF.

V usage is TRBV30 and J usage is TRBJ2-7; TCRdb's D call, TRBD2, is unchecked because there is no DNA. The CDR3 has 13 amino acids. CDR1 GTSNPN and CDR2 SVGIG come from the germline V gene (reference sequence). The CDR3 reads CAWSASGLHEQYF.

The chain recombines TRBV28 with TRBJ1-6; as DNA is missing, the TRBD1 call by TCRdb cannot be tested. This CDR3 spans 14 amino acids. The germline V gene has CDR1 MDHEN and CDR2 SYDVKM. The CDR3 sequence is CASSLTPGNSPLHF. The full variable domain, its missing parts supplied by reference TRBV28 and TRBJ1-6, is DVKVTQSSRYLVKRTGEKVFLECVQDMDHENMFWYRQDPGLGLRLIYFSYDVKMKEKGDIPEGYSVSREKKERFSLILESASTNQTSMYLCASSLTPGNSPLHFGNGTRLTVT.